This TCR beta chain emerged from a study of T cells after yellow fever vaccination. This clonotype appeared many times. TCRdb reanalysed the 5' RACE reads using MiXCR and keeps one entry per CDR3 protein. Of 200,000 to 250,000 distinct CDR3 sequences listed, 6.9% are singletons. The CDR3 consists of 17 residues. Germline V gene data show CDR1 as ENHRY and CDR2 as SYGVKD. V lost 4 bases and J 2 bases, leaving 20 bases between the germline ends. The sample in question was CD4+ T cells sorted from PBMCs, obtained 15 days after the yellow fever booster vaccination. This chain joins TRBV10-3 and TRBJ2-5; D assignment may be TRBD1 or TRBD2 (5 bases each). This TCR came from a man under 40 who received the YFV17D yellow fever vaccine. CDR3 sequence (DNA): TGTGCCATCAGTGGAGCCCCGAGGGACCTCACACAAGAGACCCAGTACTTC. Amino acid sequence: CAISGAPRDLTQETQYF.